This passage covers 16 T cell receptor beta chains from one sample sequenced in a study of technical replicates of blood from several donors. TCRdb keeps only in-frame clones here, not all; method: immunoSEQ multiplex PCR. The sample shows roughly 52,000 clones, 90% to 95% of them seen only once. The sample was PBMCs. These receptors came from a human donor in good health. Some clones in this sample may be carry-over from other donors' samples.

CDR3 DNA sequence: TGTGCCAGTAGTACTTCTAGCCCCCGGGGCACCGGGGAGCTGTTTTTT. As protein: CASSTSSPRGTGELFF. V gene TRBV19 combines with J gene TRBJ2-2; D may be TRBD2 (5 bases). In germline, CDR1 is LNHDA, CDR2 SQIVND (reference sequence). Trimming removed 4 bases at V and 4 bases at J, with 16 bases between. The CDR3 spans 16 residues.

The chain combines TRBV7-2 with TRBJ1-2; a weak D match, TRBD1 (6 bases). The V and J ends lost 1 base and 4 bases respectively, with 10 bases between them. The V gene's germline CDR1 is SGHTA and CDR2 FQGNSA. This CDR3 contains 14 residues. The CDR3 here is CASSLGQGRYGYTF. CDR3 DNA sequence: TGTGCCAGCAGCTTAGGGCAGGGGCGCTATGGCTACACCTTC.

The chain uses TRBV2 and TRBJ2-2; 11 bases line up with TRBD2. V trimming: 8 bases; J trimming: 0 bases; junction bases outside the gene matches: 11. Per germline, CDR1 SNHLY and CDR2 FYNNEI. The CDR3 sequence is 18 residues long. The CDR3 region has the DNA TGTGCCAGCCGGACGGGGCTAGCGGGAGGACCGAACACCGGGGAGCTGTTTTTT. Protein product: CASRTGLAGGPNTGELFF.

The CDR3 here is CASSQSKAGYSNQPQHF. DNA of the CDR3: TGCGCCAGCAGTCAATCGAAGGCAGGGTATAGCAATCAGCCCCAGCATTTT. This chain links TRBV23-1 with TRBJ1-5, with D possibly matching TRBD1 (5 bases). TRBV23-1 is noted as an ORF with a role that remains uncertain. CDR3 length: 17 residues. Between the trimmed V and J ends, which lost 0 bases and 0 bases, there was a span of 12 bases.

This chain uses TRBV20-1 with TRBJ2-7; D is uncertain. The V gene's germline CDR1 is DFQATT and CDR2 SNEGSKA (reference sequence). Trimming cost V 5 bases and J 7 bases, with 9 bases left between them. The CDR3 loop spans 10 amino acids. CDR3 residues: CSAVSREQYF. DNA for the CDR3: TGCAGTGCTGTGTCCCGGGAGCAGTACTTC.

This sequence joins TRBV7-2 and TRBJ1-2, with 9 bases that match TRBD1. Germline assignment: CDR1 SGHTA and CDR2 FQGNSA. The J segment lost 4 bases and the V segment lost 3 bases, leaving 3 bases of the junction unmatched. This CDR3 spans 14 amino acids. CDR3 amino acids: CASSFGTGIYGYTF. CDR3 coding DNA: TGTGCCAGCAGCTTCGGGACAGGGATCTATGGCTACACCTTC.

The chain carries TRBV29-1 and TRBJ1-2; D perhaps matches TRBD1 (5 bases). V lost 7 bases, J lost 5 bases, and 14 bases lay in between. Germline CDR1 reads SQVTM; CDR2 reads ANQGSEA. CDR3 length: 12 residues. The CDR3 DNA reads TGCAGCGCCCAGGGAGGGGTTTATGGCTACACCTTC. Translation gives CSAQGGVYGYTF. Variable domain in full (rest from reference TRBV29-1 and TRBJ1-2): SAVISQKPSRDICQRGTSLTIQCQVDSQVTMMFWYRQQPGQSLTLIATANQGSEATYESGFVIDKFPISRPNLTFSTLTVSNMSPEDSSIYLCSAQGGVYGYTFGSGTRLTVV.

This clone is labeled medium-sized (0.01 to 0.1%). This CDR3 is also generated by other DNA sequences in the sample. The CDR3 protein is CASSLAGGYTEAFF. Here the CDR3 DNA reads TGCGCCAGCAGCTTGGCAGGGGGGTACACTGAAGCTTTCTTT. V is TRBV5-1 and J is TRBJ1-1; 7 bases line up with TRBD1. Germline CDR1 reads SGHRS; CDR2 reads YFSETQ. The CDR3 has 14 residues. The V segment lost 0 bases and the J segment 3 bases; nucleotides outside the gene matches: 2.

This clone was found a few times. J is TRBJ1-2 and V is TRBV2; D is unresolved. Germline V CDR1 and CDR2: SNHLY, FYNNEI. This CDR3 is built from 11 residues. Between the trimmed V and J ends, which lost 7 bases and 0 bases, there was a span of 3 bases. CDR3 DNA sequence: TGTGCCAGCACAGCTAACTATGGCTACACCTTC. Amino acids: CASTANYGYTF.

This chain joins TRBV4-2 and TRBJ2-7, with 11 nucleotides matching TRBD2. The CDR3 consists of 15 residues. With V trimmed by 4 bases and J by 3 bases, 5 bases remained unmatched. CDR1 is LGHNA, CDR2 YNFKEQ, per germline. The CDR3 coding sequence is TGTGCCAGCAGCCCGGGACTAGCGGTCGACTACGAGCAGTACTTC. Residues: CASSPGLAVDYEQYF.

This chain joins TRBV7-2 and TRBJ1-1; maybe TRBD1 (6 bases). Germline CDR1 is SGHTA and CDR2 is FQGNSA. Trimming shortened V by 2 bases and J by 4 bases, and 11 bases separated the two germline ends. CDR3 size: 14 residues. CDR3 protein: CASSLMAGATEAFF. CDR3 bases: TGTGCCAGCAGCTTAATGGCAGGGGCCACTGAAGCTTTCTTT.

The CDR3 region is CASSLFPSGSLV. In nucleotides, the CDR3 is TGTGCCAGCAGCTTATTTCCTAGCGGGAGTTTAGTC. J is TRBJ2-7 and V is TRBV7-3; 10 nucleotides line up with TRBD2. This CDR3 comprises 12 residues. Germline assignment: CDR1 SGHTA and CDR2 FQGTGA.

V gene TRBV10-3 combines with J gene TRBJ1-2; the D gene is possibly TRBD1 (6 bases). CDR1 is ENHRY and CDR2 is SYGVKD in the germline V gene. The CDR3 has 17 amino acids. Trimming took off 4 bases at V and 2 bases at J, with 20 bases between the two ends. This CDR3 is CAISGSGGARLNYGYTF. The CDR3 region has the DNA TGTGCCATCAGTGGAAGCGGGGGCGCGAGACTCAACTATGGCTACACCTTC.

V is TRBV14 and J is TRBJ2-2; TRBD1 might be the D (6 bases). CDR3 length: 15 amino acids. Trimming took 1 base from V and 6 from J, leaving 12 bases between them. Germline lookup yields CDR1 SGHDN and CDR2 FVKESK. Here the CDR3 DNA reads TGTGCCAGCAGCCAAGTACAGGGAAGGGCCGGGGAGCTGTTTTTT. Encoded protein: CASSQVQGRAGELFF.

This chain connects TRBV11-2 to TRBJ1-5, with D tentatively TRBD1 (6 bases). There are 16 residues in the CDR3. Trimming removed 5 bases from V and 4 bases from J, with 18 bases in between. CDR1 is SGHAT, CDR2 FQNNGV, per germline. CDR3 nucleotide sequence: TGTGCCAGCAGCCCTCAAGGGACACGGGCGAATCAGCCCCAGCATTTT. Translating it yields CASSPQGTRANQPQHF.

The chain has TRBV2 and TRBJ1-2; possibly TRBD1 for D (6 bases). This CDR3 region has 18 residues. Germline loops: CDR1 SNHLY, CDR2 FYNNEI. Deletions cut 0 bases from V and 5 bases from J, with 22 bases between. The DNA for the CDR3 is TGTGCCAGCAGTGAAGCGGGGGCCCCGATGGGGCGTTCATATGGCTACACCTTC. Amino acids: CASSEAGAPMGRSYGYTF.